This T cell receptor beta chain was identified in a study of cytomegalovirus exposure and HLA in healthy donors. A multiplex PCR was run with 60 Vbeta primers and 13 Jbeta primers. The assay was immunoSEQ multiplex PCR, and TCRdb's table has in-frame clones only and misses some. Of about 170,000 clones in the sample, under 75% were seen once. The V gene's germline CDR1 is SQVTM and CDR2 ANQGSEA. This CDR3 is built from 14 residues. The V end was cut by 6 bases, the J end by 5 bases, with 16 bases between. The source material was PBMCs. This TCR was recovered from a man between 35 and 55 years old in good health and CMV-seropositive. This sequence joins TRBV29-1 and TRBJ2-2, with D maybe TRBD1 (6 bases). CDR3: CSVTRQETTGELFF. The CDR3 DNA reads TGCAGCGTCACCCGACAGGAAACGACCGGGGAGCTGTTTTTT.